Reported below is one TCR beta chain. The template used for profiling TCR beta VDJ and CDR3 was genomic DNA. TCRdb processed the reads anew with MiXCR; each CDR3 protein has one entry. The sample has hundreds of thousands of distinct CDR3 sequences; 70% to 85% are singletons. Patients chosen for sequencing had CD8+CD57+ cells that had expanded, as shown by flow cytometry. This record belongs to a study of CD8+CD57+ T cells in acquired aplastic anemia. The CDR3 runs to 16 residues. The V gene end was trimmed by 2 bases and the J gene end by 2 bases; junction bases not matched to a gene: 9. Germline-derived CDR1 and CDR2 are SGHNT and YYREEE (reference sequence).

The rearrangement uses TRBV5-4 and TRBJ2-5; 7 bases align to TRBD2. Sequencing was performed on sorted CD4+, CD8+, or CD8+CD57+ T cells (not recorded which) from PBMCs. This TCR was recovered from a human donor with aplastic anemia. CDR3 residues: CASSFTSATSQETQYF. In DNA, the CDR3 is TGTGCCAGCAGCTTTACTAGCGCAACTAGTCAAGAGACCCAGTACTTC.